Sequencing of this TCR beta chain was carried out in a study of shared clonotypes between healthy human individuals (dated by TCRdb to 2020 to 2022). In terms of the full investigation: The cohort comprised two women and a few men aged 18 to 49 years. Different laboratories and diverse techniques were used to prepare libraries and sequence TCR repertoires, to increase sequencing depth and limit assay-specific biases. Between about 0.85 and 9.5 billion PBMCs per donor were obtained by leukapheresis. To estimate repertoire size and how much clonotype sharing occurs between individuals, the study deeply sequenced the blood TCR repertoires of 5 or 6 healthy adults.

Using the deep immunoSEQ assay, multiplex PCR amplified TCR CDR3 regions from genomic DNA. Genomic DNA extracted from each cell subset was distributed evenly over all wells of several immunoSEQ 96-well plates, and each plate served as one replicate. For unsorted PBMC, around 0.3 ug genomic DNA, equal to about 29,000 T cell genomes, was loaded into each replicate PCR. Genomic DNA from unsorted PBMC was sequenced over ten immunoSEQ deep assay plates. The purified libraries were quantified using a Qubit 3.0 fluorometer, sized with a Bioanalyzer 2100, and then quantified again using the KAPA Library Quantification kit. Each immunoSEQ 96-well plate was sequenced on its own single-read 150-cycle Illumina NextSeq 550 flow cell. In the original analysis: Because only junctional sequences without quality scores were contained in the immunoSEQ output, filtering matching that applied to full-length reads could not be performed. To assign V/J genes and CDR3, sequences were annotated against IMGT germline references using PyIR, a Python wrapper for IgBLAST v1.9. Reads were filtered out if the reads had weak V/J assignments (E-value above 1e-6), no CDR3, stop codons, out-of-frame junctions, or ambiguous translated residues. V3J clonotypes were defined as sequences sharing the same inferred V gene, J gene, and CDR3 amino acid sequence. To compute the percentage overlap between repertoires, the number of shared unique clonotypes was divided by the size of the smaller repertoire. RTK rarefaction, the Chao1 estimator, and Recon v2.1 estimates of unobserved clonotypes were used to assess repertoire richness. TCRdb limited this immuneACCESS table to in-frame rearrangements with V and J called. A share of clones is missing; checked studies link under half to unresolved V genes, and the rest is unexplained. D and trimming were read from the DNA, whereas the V and J calls and clone size are those reported in that table. The sample has fewer than 600,000 clones on record, more than 65% of them singletons. The ten largest account for 10% to 15% of the sample.

As regards this clone: Its specific antigen is unknown. No base quality values were provided; no much bigger clone lies one nucleotide off.

From a lookup of the germline V gene, CDR1 and CDR2 are SQVTM and ANQGSEA. Its CDR3 holds 13 amino acids, cysteine through phenylalanine. The CDR3 DNA has 39 bases and is translated from base 1. V gives up 0 bases and J gives up 9 bases, and the segment between their germline ends measures 9 bases. The donors were healthy, HIV-negative adults with no recently reported acute infections or vaccinations. Only Caucasian adults living in Nashville, Tennessee, USA were represented among the donors. For unsorted samples, about 90 million PBMCs were counted, and genomic DNA was extracted using the QIAamp DNA Blood Mini kit. After blood collection by leukapheresis, PBMCs were isolated using Ficoll-Histopaque density gradient centrifugation and then cryopreserved in the vapor phase of liquid nitrogen. The full study reports these points: Sampling was limited to blood, and TCR repertoires in tissue likely differ from TCR repertoires in blood. The genetic and exposure-history diversity represented was limited by the small number of donors. Based on pairwise subsampling, the degree of clonotype sharing among donors was expected to be affected by sequencing depth.

The clonotype originates from a woman between 40 and 55 years old in good health. Some clones in this sample may be carry-over from other donors' samples. The receptor chain draws on TRBV29-1 and TRBJ1-6; no D gene is confidently identified. Specimen: PBMCs. CDR3 sequence: CSVEEGIGSPLHF. The DNA sequence reads TGCAGCGTTGAAGAGGGGATCGGTTCACCCCTCCACTTT.